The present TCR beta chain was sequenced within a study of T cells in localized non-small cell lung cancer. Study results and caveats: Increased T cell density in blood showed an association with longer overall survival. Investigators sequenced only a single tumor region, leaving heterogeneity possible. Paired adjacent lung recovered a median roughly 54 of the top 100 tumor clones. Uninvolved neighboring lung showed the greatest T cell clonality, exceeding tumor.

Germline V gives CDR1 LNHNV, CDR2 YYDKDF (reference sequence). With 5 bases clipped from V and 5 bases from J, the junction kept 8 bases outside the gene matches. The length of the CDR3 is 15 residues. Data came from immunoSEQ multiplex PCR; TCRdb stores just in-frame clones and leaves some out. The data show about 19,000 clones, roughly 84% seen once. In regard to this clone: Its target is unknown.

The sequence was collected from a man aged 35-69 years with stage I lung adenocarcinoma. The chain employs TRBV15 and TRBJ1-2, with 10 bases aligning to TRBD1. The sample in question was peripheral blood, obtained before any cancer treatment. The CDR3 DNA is TGTGCCACCAGCCCCGGACAGGGGGGAATATATGGCTACACCTTC. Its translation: CATSPGQGGIYGYTF.